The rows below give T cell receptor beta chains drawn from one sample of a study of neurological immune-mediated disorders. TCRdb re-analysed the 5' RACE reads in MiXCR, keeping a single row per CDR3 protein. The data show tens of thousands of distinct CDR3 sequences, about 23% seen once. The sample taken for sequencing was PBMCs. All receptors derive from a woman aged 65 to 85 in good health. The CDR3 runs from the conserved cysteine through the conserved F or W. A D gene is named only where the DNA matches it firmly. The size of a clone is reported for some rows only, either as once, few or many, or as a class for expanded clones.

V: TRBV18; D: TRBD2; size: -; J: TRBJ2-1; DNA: TGTGCCAGCTCACCGGCGGGAGGGCATGAGCAGTTCTTC; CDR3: CASSPAGGHEQFF
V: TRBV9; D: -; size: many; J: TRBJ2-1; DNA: TGTGCCAGCAGCGGAAGAACTAGTGGGGCCCCTGATGAGCAGTTCTTC; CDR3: CASSGRTSGAPDEQFF
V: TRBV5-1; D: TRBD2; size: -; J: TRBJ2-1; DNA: TGCGCCAGCAGATTTAATAGCGGGGGGGCCAATGAGCAGTTCTTC; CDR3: CASRFNSGGANEQFF
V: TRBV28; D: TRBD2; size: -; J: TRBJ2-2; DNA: TGTGCCAGTCGACTAGCGGGAGTCAACACCGGGGAGCTGTTTTTT; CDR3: CASRLAGVNTGELFF
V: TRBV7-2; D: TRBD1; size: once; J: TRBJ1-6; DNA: TGTGCCAGCAGCCAAACAGGGGGTTTCTATAATTCACCCCTCCACTTT; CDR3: CASSQTGGFYNSPLHF
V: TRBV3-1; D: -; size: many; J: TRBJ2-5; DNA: TGTGCCAGCAGCCAGTGGATTCTCCAAGAGACCCAGTACTTC; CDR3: CASSQWILQETQYF
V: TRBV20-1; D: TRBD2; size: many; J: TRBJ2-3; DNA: TGCAGTGCTAGCGGAGGAGCGGGAAGAGGCACAGATACGCAGTATTTT; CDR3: CSASGGAGRGTDTQYF
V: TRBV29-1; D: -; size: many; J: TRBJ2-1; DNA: TGCAGCGTACGGAAAGGGGGCTACAATGAGCAGTTCTTC; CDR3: CSVRKGGYNEQFF
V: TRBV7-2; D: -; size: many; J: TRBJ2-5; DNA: TGTGCCAGCAGCCTACTAGTGGCGGAGACCCAGTACTTC; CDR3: CASSLLVAETQYF
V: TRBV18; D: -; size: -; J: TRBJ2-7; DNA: TGTGCCAGCTCACCAGCCGGGAGCCCTTACGAGCAGTACTTC; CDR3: CASSPAGSPYEQYF
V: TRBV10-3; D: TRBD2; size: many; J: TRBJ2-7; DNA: TGTGCCATCAGTAGTCGTGGGGAGGGGGAGCAGTACTTC; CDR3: CAISSRGEGEQYF
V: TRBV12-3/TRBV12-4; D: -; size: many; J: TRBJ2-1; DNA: TGTGCCAGCAGTCCACGTTCTAAGGTCTTCTTC; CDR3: CASSPRSKVFF
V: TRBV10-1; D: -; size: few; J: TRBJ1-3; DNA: TGCGCCAGCAGTGACCTGAGCTCTGGAAACACCATATATTTT; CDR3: CASSDLSSGNTIYF
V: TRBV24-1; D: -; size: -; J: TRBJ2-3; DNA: TGTGCCACCAGTGCAAACACCGCAACATTGGATACGCAGTATTTT; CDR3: CATSANTATLDTQYF
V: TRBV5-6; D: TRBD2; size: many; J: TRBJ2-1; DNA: TGTGCCAGCAGCTTGTATAGCGGGACGGCTAATGAGCAGTTCTTC; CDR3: CASSLYSGTANEQFF
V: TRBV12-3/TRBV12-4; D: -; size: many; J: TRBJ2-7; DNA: TGTGCCAGCAGTCCCGGGGCAGGGGGGACCTACGAGCAGTACTTC; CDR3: CASSPGAGGTYEQYF
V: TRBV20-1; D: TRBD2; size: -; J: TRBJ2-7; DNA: TGCAGTGCAATCCTAGCGGGGGGATCCGGCGAGCAGTACTTC; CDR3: CSAILAGGSGEQYF
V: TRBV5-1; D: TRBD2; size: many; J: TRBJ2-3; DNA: TGCGCCAGCAGCTCACGGCTAGAAAGCGGGAGAAGCCTAGATACGCAGTATTTT; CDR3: CASSSRLESGRSLDTQYF
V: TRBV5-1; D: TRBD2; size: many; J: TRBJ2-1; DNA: TGCGCCAGCAGCTTTAGCGGGACCTACAATGAGCAGTTCTTC; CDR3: CASSFSGTYNEQFF
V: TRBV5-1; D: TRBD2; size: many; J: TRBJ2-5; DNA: TGCGCCAGCAGCGGACTAGCGGGCCAACAAGAGACCCAGTACTTC; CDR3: CASSGLAGQQETQYF
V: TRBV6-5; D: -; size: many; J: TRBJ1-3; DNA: TGTGCCAGCAGTCGGACAGTCATCTCTGGAAACACCATATATTTT; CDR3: CASSRTVISGNTIYF
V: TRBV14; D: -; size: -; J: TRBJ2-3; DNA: TGTGCCAGCAGCCAATGGACGCCAGATACGCAGTATTTT; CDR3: CASSQWTPDTQYF
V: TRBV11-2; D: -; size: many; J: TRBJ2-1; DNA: TGTGCCAGCAGCCTAAACTACAATGAGCAGTTCTTC; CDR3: CASSLNYNEQFF
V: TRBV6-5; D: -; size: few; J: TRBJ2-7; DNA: TGTGCCAGCAGTTACCACGCGAAGGCCGAGCAGTACTTC; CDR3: CASSYHAKAEQYF
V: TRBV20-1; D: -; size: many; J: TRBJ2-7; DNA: TGCAGTGCTAGTCTATCTAGCTACGAGCAGTACTTC; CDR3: CSASLSSYEQYF
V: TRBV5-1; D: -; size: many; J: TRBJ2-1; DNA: TGCGCCAGCAGCTTGGGCATGACGGGACCTACATACTGGAATGAGCAGTTCTTC; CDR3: CASSLGMTGPTYWNEQFF
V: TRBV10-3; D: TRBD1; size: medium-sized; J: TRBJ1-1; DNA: TGTGCCATCAGTGTTGGGGACAGACGTTACACTGAAGCTTTCTTT; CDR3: CAISVGDRRYTEAFF
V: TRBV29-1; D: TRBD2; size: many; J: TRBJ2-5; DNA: TGCAGCGTTTGGGGGGGAACCGAACAAGAGACCCAGTACTTC; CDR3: CSVWGGTEQETQYF